The 10 T cell receptor beta chains presented below share a single source sample, sequenced in a study of cytomegalovirus exposure and HLA in healthy donors. Primers for the PCR totalled 60 Vbeta and 13 Jbeta. The data were produced by immunoSEQ multiplex PCR, yet TCRdb's version contains in-frame clones alone and is incomplete. The sample carries approximately 150,000 clones, about 74% recorded once. Sequenced input: PBMCs. These receptors all stem from a male donor in good health and CMV-seronegative.

This clone was counted a single time. V gene TRBV19 combines with J gene TRBJ1-1; D possibly corresponds to TRBD1 (5 bases). Germline lookup yields CDR1 LNHDA and CDR2 SQIVND (reference sequence). Trimming shortened V by 4 bases and J by 8 bases, and 8 bases separated the two germline ends. The CDR3 sequence is 11 residues long. The CDR3 DNA reads as TGTGCCAGTAGTAGACGGGGGGAAGCTTTCTTT. It yields the protein CASSRRGEAFF.

This chain uses TRBV6-4 with TRBJ2-1; D might be TRBD2 (6 bases). The CDR3 has 15 amino acids. V gave up 0 bases and J gave up 7 bases, with 13 bases separating them. The germline gives CDR1 MRHNA, CDR2 SNTAGT. CDR3 amino acids: CASSDSTGEPNEQFF. The CDR3 coding sequence is TGTGCCAGCAGTGACTCGACGGGGGAGCCAAATGAGCAGTTCTTC.

J is TRBJ2-3 and V is TRBV28; TRBD2 agrees at 14 bases. Germline assignment: CDR1 MDHEN and CDR2 SYDVKM. The CDR3 covers 13 residues. Losses at the gene ends were 6 bases for V and 14 bases for J; bases not matched to a gene: 7. Written as DNA, the CDR3 is TGTGCCAGCAGACCCGGGACTAGCGGGGGTTGGTATTTT. This translates into CASRPGTSGGWYF.

The rearrangement links TRBV28 to TRBJ2-5, with 9 nucleotides matching TRBD1. This CDR3 has 17 amino acids. Germline V gene lookup returns CDR1 MDHEN and CDR2 SYDVKM. J gave up 0 bases and V 1 base, and 6 bases lay outside the gene matches. CDR3 nucleotide sequence: TGTGCCAGCAGTTTATATTGGGGGACAGGGCACCAAGAGACCCAGTACTTC. This encodes CASSLYWGTGHQETQYF.

CDR3 coding DNA: TGTGCCAGCAGCCGGGACAGGGACGAGACCCAGTACTTC. Protein: CASSRDRDETQYF. This chain joins TRBV7-3 and TRBJ2-5; TRBD1 matches 9 bases. The V gene's germline CDR1 is SGHTA and CDR2 FQGTGA. V lost 5 bases to trimming and J lost 5 bases; unmatched junction nucleotides: 3. The CDR3 covers 13 residues.

The J gene is TRBJ2-3, the V gene TRBV18; D remains unclear. Germline CDR1 reads KGHSH; CDR2 reads LQKENI. V was trimmed by 0 bases and J by 4 bases, leaving 17 bases between them. The CDR3 totals 17 residues. In DNA, the CDR3 is TGTGCCAGCTCACCACCGTCCGGAGTTAGTTCCCCAGATACGCAGTATTTT. It translates to CASSPPSGVSSPDTQYF.

The chain is built from TRBV20-1 and TRBJ2-2; unclear D gene. The CDR3 contains 11 residues. Deletions cut 4 bases from V and 4 bases from J, with 4 bases between. Germline loops: CDR1 DFQATT, CDR2 SNEGSKA (reference sequence). The CDR3 reads CSATGTGELFF. Written as DNA, the CDR3 is TGCAGTGCTACCGGCACCGGGGAGCTGTTTTTT.

This rearrangement joins TRBV7-8 to TRBJ1-6; D is unresolved. Germline lookup yields CDR1 SGHVS and CDR2 FQNEAQ. V lost 5 bases, J lost 10 bases, and 6 bases lay in between. The CDR3 spans 11 residues. The CDR3 coding sequence is TGTGCCAGCAGCCACCAGTCACCCCTCCACTTT. Translation gives CASSHQSPLHF.

The chain links TRBV9 to TRBJ1-2; TRBD1 matches 9 bases. CDR1 is SGDLS, CDR2 YYNGEE, per germline. The J segment lost 7 bases and the V segment lost 0 bases, leaving 1 base of the junction unmatched. The CDR3 covers 13 residues. CDR3 amino acids: CASSVEDRGGYTF. In nucleotides, the CDR3 is TGTGCCAGCAGCGTAGAGGACAGGGGTGGCTACACCTTC.

The CDR3 here is CAIKEGTSGSTDTQYF. The DNA of the CDR3 is TGTGCCATCAAGGAGGGGACTAGCGGCAGCACAGATACGCAGTATTTT. V usage is TRBV10-3 and J usage is TRBJ2-3, with TRBD2 identical over 11 bases. Losses at the gene ends were 7 bases for V and 0 bases for J; bases not matched to a gene: 6. This CDR3 region has 16 residues. CDR1 and CDR2 from the germline V gene are ENHRY and SYGVKD.